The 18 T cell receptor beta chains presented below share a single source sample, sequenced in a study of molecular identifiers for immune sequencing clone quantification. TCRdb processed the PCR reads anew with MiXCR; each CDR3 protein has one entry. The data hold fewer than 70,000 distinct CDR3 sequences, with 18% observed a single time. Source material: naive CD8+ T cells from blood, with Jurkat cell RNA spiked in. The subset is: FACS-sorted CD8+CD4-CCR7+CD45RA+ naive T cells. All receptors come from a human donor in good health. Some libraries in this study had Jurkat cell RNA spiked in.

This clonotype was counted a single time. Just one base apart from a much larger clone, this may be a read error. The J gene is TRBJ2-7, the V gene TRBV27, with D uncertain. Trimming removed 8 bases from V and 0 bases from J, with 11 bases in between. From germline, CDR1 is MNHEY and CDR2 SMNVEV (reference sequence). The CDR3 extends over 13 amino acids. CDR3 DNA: TGTGCCAGCCGACTTACCGCCTCCTACGAGCAGTACTTC. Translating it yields CASRLTASYEQYF.

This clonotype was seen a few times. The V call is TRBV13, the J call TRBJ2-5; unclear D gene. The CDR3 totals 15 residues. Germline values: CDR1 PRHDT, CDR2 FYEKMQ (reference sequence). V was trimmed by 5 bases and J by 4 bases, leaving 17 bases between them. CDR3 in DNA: TGTGCCAGCAGCAAAAAGTGGTCTGGCGGAGAGACCCAGTACTTC. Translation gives CASSKKWSGGETQYF.

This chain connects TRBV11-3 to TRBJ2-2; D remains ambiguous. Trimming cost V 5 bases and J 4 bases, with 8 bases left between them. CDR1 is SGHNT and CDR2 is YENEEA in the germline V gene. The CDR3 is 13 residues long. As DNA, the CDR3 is TGTGCCAGCAGCCCTGGAAGCACCGGGGAGCTGTTTTTT. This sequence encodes CASSPGSTGELFF.

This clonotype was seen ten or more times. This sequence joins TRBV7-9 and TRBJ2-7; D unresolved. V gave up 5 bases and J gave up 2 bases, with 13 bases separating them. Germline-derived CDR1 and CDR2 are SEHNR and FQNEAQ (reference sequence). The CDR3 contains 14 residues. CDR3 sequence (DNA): TGTGCCAGCAGCGGGGTTCAGGTCCCCTACGAGCAGTACTTC. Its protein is CASSGVQVPYEQYF.

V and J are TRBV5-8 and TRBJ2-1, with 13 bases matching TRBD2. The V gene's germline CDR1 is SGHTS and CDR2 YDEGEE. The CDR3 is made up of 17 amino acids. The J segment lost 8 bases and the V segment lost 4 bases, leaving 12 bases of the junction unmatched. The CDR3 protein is CASSLGTSGMSTDEQFF. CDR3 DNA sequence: TGTGCCAGCAGCCTCGGGACTAGCGGGATGTCTACCGATGAGCAGTTCTTC.

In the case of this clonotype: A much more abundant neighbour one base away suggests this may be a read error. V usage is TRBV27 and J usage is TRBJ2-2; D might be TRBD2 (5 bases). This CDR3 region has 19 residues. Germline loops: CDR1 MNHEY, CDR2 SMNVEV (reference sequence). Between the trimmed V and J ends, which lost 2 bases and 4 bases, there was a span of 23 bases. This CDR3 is CASSLKSGYFTPLTGELFF. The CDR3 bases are TGTGCCAGCAGTTTAAAAAGCGGTTACTTCACTCCCCTCACCGGGGAGCTGTTTTTT.

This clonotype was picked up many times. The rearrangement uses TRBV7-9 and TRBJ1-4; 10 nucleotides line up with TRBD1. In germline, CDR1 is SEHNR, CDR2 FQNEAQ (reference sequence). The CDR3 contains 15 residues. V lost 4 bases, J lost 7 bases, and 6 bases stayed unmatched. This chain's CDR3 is CASSSPGTGVEKLFF. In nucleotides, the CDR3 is TGTGCCAGCAGCTCCCCCGGGACAGGGGTTGAAAAACTGTTTTTT.

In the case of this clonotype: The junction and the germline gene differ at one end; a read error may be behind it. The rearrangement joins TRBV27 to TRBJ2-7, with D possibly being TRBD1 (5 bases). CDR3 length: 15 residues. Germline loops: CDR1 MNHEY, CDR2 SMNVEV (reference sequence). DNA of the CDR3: TGTGCCAGCAGTCAAAACGTAAGGGGATCCTATGAGCAGTACTTC. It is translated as CASSQNVRGSYEQYF.

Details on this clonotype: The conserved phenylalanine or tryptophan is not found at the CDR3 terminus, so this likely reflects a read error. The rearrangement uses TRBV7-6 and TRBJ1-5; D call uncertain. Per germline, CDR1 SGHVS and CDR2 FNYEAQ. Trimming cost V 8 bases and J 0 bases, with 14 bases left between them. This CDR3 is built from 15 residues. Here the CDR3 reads CASGSTHNSNQPQHL. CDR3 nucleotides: TGTGCCAGCGGCAGCACCCATAATAGCAATCAGCCCCAGCATTTA.

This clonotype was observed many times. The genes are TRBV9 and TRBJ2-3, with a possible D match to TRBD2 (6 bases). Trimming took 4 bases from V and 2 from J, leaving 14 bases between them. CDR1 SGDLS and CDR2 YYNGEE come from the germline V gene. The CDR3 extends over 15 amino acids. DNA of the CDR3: TGTGCCAGCAGCCCCTTAGAGGGACTCACAGATACGCAGTATTTT. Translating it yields CASSPLEGLTDTQYF.

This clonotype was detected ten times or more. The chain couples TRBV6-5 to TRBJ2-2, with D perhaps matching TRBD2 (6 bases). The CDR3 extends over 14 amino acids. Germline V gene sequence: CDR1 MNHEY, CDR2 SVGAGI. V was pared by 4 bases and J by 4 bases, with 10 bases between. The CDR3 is CASSFRESTGELFF. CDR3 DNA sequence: TGTGCCAGCAGTTTCCGGGAGAGCACCGGGGAGCTGTTTTTT.

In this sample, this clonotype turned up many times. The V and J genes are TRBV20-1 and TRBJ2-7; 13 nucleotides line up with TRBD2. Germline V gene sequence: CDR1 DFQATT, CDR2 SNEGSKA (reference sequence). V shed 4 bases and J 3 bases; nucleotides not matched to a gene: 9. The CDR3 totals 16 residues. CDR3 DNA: TGCAGTGCTAATAGAGGACTAGCGGGGGCCGGCTACGAGCAGTACTTC. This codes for CSANRGLAGAGYEQYF.

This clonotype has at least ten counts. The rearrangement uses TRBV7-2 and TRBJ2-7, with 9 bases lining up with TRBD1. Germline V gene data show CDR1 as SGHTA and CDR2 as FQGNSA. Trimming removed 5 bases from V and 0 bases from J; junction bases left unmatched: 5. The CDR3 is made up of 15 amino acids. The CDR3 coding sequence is TGTGCCAGCAGCGACTGGGACAGGGACTCCTACGAGCAGTACTTC. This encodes CASSDWDRDSYEQYF.

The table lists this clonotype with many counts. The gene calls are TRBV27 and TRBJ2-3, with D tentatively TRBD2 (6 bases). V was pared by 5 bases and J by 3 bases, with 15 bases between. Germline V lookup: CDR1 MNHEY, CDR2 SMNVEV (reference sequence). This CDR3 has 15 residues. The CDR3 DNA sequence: TGTGCCAGCAGTACCCTCGGGAGTTCGACAGATACGCAGTATTTT. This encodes CASSTLGSSTDTQYF.

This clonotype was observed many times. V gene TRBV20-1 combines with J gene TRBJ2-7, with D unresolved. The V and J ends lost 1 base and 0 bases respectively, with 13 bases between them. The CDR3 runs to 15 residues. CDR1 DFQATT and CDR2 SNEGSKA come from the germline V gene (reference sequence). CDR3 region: CSARALVGPSYEQYF. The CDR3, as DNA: TGCAGTGCTAGAGCCCTTGTTGGACCCTCCTACGAGCAGTACTTC.

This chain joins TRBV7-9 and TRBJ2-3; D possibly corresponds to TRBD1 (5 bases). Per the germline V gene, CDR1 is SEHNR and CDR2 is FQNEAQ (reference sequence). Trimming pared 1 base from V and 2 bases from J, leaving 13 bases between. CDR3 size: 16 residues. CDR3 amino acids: CASSLVGMGPTDTQYF. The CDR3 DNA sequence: TGTGCCAGCAGCTTAGTTGGTATGGGGCCCACAGATACGCAGTATTTT.

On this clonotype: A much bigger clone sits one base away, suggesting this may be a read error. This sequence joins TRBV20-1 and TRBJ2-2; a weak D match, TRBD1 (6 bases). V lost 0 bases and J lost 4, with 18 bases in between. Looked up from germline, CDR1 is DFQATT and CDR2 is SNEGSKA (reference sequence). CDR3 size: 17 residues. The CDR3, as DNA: TGCAGTGCTAGAGATCAATTCCCGCCGGACAGCACCGGGGAGCTGTTTTTT. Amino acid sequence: CSARDQFPPDSTGELFF.

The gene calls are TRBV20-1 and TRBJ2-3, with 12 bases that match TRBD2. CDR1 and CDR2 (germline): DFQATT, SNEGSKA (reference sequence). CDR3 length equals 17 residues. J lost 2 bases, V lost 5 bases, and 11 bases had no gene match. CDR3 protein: CSALRFGTSGPTDTQYF. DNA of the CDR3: TGCAGTGCTCTTCGCTTTGGGACTAGCGGGCCCACAGATACGCAGTATTTT.